These 12 T cell receptor beta chains share one sample of origin, sequenced in a study of blood T cell repertoires in COVID-19. This table comes from immunoSEQ multiplex PCR, and its TCRdb copy is limited to in-frame clones, with some not included. Of 250,000 to 400,000 clones in the sample, approximately 91% were seen once. The sample comprised PBMCs or T cells enriched from blood (not recorded which). These receptors all come from a man aged 55 to 70 who had recovered from COVID-19.

The J gene is TRBJ1-1, the V gene TRBV16, with no clear D. The CDR3 runs to 15 residues. CDR1 and CDR2 (germline): KGHSY, FQNENV. V was pared by 4 bases and J by 5 bases, with 17 bases between. DNA for the CDR3: TGTGCCAGCAGCCCTCAATTCCGGGGAGGAACTGAAGCTTTCTTT. Translating gives CASSPQFRGGTEAFF.

The V gene is TRBV28, the J gene TRBJ1-5, with TRBD1 matching over 7 bases. Germline trimming cut 4 bases from V and 6 bases from J; bases unmatched to any gene: 6. The CDR3 spans 14 residues. CDR1 and CDR2 (germline): MDHEN, SYDVKM. For the CDR3, the DNA is TGTGCCAGCAGTTGGGCAGGGGGGTCTCAGCCCCAGCATTTT. Encoded protein: CASSWAGGSQPQHF.

The chain is built from TRBV7-6 and TRBJ1-1, with no clear D. Germline lookup yields CDR1 SGHVS and CDR2 FNYEAQ. The germline V and J ends were trimmed by 1 base and 10 bases, with 13 bases remaining between them. The CDR3 runs to 13 residues. The CDR3 sequence is CASSLDREMGAFF. The CDR3 DNA reads as TGTGCCAGCAGCTTAGATCGGGAGATGGGAGCTTTCTTT.

This clone was detected ten times or more. The same CDR3 also results from other DNA sequences found in this sample. V and J are TRBV6-5 and TRBJ1-5; D is perhaps TRBD1 (5 bases). The germline V gene encodes CDR1 MNHEY and CDR2 SVGAGI. The V end was cut by 6 bases, the J end by 3 bases, with 9 bases between. The CDR3 covers 13 residues. The CDR3: CASSGTPNQPQHF. CDR3 bases: TGTGCCAGCAGCGGGACTCCCAATCAGCCCCAGCATTTT.

As DNA, the CDR3 is TGTGCCAGCAGCTTGGCGGGACCGGTCTCTGGAAACACCATATATTTT. Protein: CASSLAGPVSGNTIYF. The chain carries TRBV7-6 and TRBJ1-3, with D possibly matching TRBD1 (5 bases). The CDR3 totals 16 residues. Germline V gene sequence: CDR1 SGHVS, CDR2 FNYEAQ. Deletions cut 3 bases from V and 0 bases from J, with 12 bases between.

The chain joins TRBV19 to TRBJ1-1; D gene ambiguous. V lost 5 bases and J lost 4, with 14 bases in between. The CDR3 is made up of 14 amino acids. CDR1 LNHDA and CDR2 SQIVND come from the germline V gene (reference sequence). The CDR3 loop reads CASSGRVGSTEAFF. CDR3 in DNA: TGTGCCAGTAGTGGGAGGGTGGGGAGCACTGAAGCTTTCTTT.

This sequence joins TRBV6-5 and TRBJ1-1; D might be TRBD1 (6 bases). Germline CDR1 is MNHEY and CDR2 is SVGAGI. The length of the CDR3 is 13 residues. V lost 7 bases and J lost 0, with 9 bases in between. The CDR3 coding sequence is TGTGCCAGCAAAACAGGGTTGAACACTGAAGCTTTCTTT. It specifies CASKTGLNTEAFF.

This clone was counted a single time. The rearrangement links TRBV7-2 to TRBJ2-1, with TRBD2 matching 14 bases. V lost 1 base and J lost 9; bases outside the gene matches: 11. The germline V gene encodes CDR1 SGHTA and CDR2 FQGNSA. The CDR3 is 18 amino acids. CDR3 in amino acids: CASSLGTPTSGRASEQFF. Written as DNA, the CDR3 is TGTGCCAGCAGCTTAGGGACCCCGACTAGCGGGAGGGCCAGTGAGCAGTTCTTC.

V and J are TRBV5-1 and TRBJ1-2, with 11 bases identical to TRBD1. CDR1 SGHRS and CDR2 YFSETQ come from the germline V gene. Trimming removed 3 bases from V and 4 bases from J; junction bases left unmatched: 5. The CDR3 runs to 15 residues. The CDR3 sequence: CASSSGQGASYGYTF. CDR3 sequence (DNA): TGCGCCAGCAGCTCCGGACAGGGGGCGTCCTATGGCTACACCTTC.

The chain couples TRBV5-1 to TRBJ2-7; 11 nucleotides align to TRBD1. This CDR3 has 16 residues. Germline-derived CDR1 and CDR2 are SGHRS and YFSETQ. V lost 4 bases, J lost 3 bases, and 9 bases stayed unmatched. The chain's CDR3 is CASSLEGTGGFYEQYF. CDR3 DNA sequence: TGCGCCAGCAGCCTCGAAGGGACAGGGGGTTTCTACGAGCAGTACTTC.

This rearrangement joins TRBV24-1 to TRBJ1-4; 10 bases match TRBD1. The CDR3 covers 16 residues. V lost 3 bases to trimming and J lost 7 bases; unmatched junction nucleotides: 7. Germline V gene sequence: CDR1 KGHDR, CDR2 SFDVKD. The CDR3 region has the DNA TGTGCCACCAGTGATACATCGACAGGGGGCTCTGAAAAACTGTTTTTT. Residues: CATSDTSTGGSEKLFF.

The chain combines TRBV7-3 with TRBJ2-7; maybe TRBD1 (5 bases). The germline gives CDR1 SGHTA, CDR2 FQGTGA. Between the trimmed V and J ends, which lost 1 base and 3 bases, there was a span of 13 bases. The CDR3 is 15 amino acids. CDR3 nucleotide sequence: TGTGCCAGCAGCTTAAGTCCAGGGCAGGGCTACGAGCAGTACTTC. Protein product: CASSLSPGQGYEQYF.